These T cell receptor beta chains were read from a single sample in a study of metastatic and nonmetastatic thyroid tumors. Using MiXCR, TCRdb reanalyzed the PCR reads. The sample holds under 40,000 clones; 16% are singletons and the top ten take roughly 3.2%. What was sequenced was blood. These receptors originate from a female donor with papillary thyroid cancer or a benign thyroid nodule (not recorded which). Some clones in this sample may be carry-over from other donors' samples. The CDR3 runs from the conserved cysteine through the conserved F or W. D genes are given only for firm matches. Expanded clones are given a class, and other clones once, few, many or no size at all.

v_call: TRBV5-1
clone_size: many
j_call: TRBJ2-7
d_call: -
cdr3_length: 15
cdr3_aa: CASSLDRGRAYEQYF
cdr3_nt: TGCGCCAGCAGCCTCGACCGGGGTCGCGCCTACGAGCAGTACTTC

v_call: TRBV28
clone_size: many
j_call: TRBJ1-2
d_call: TRBD1
cdr3_length: 14
cdr3_aa: CASSRDRGNYGYTF
cdr3_nt: TGTGCCAGCAGTCGAGACAGGGGTAACTATGGCTACACCTTC

v_call: TRBV7-3
clone_size: -
j_call: TRBJ1-2
d_call: -
cdr3_length: 14
cdr3_aa: CASSLQGGAYGYTF
cdr3_nt: TGTGCCAGCAGCTTACAGGGAGGGGCCTATGGCTACACCTTC

v_call: TRBV3-1
clone_size: many
j_call: TRBJ2-2
d_call: -
cdr3_length: 15
cdr3_aa: CASSQGLGGAGELFF
cdr3_nt: TGTGCCAGCAGCCAAGGGTTAGGAGGGGCCGGGGAGCTGTTTTTT

v_call: TRBV28
clone_size: many
j_call: TRBJ2-7
d_call: TRBD2
cdr3_length: 16
cdr3_aa: CASSSGLAQSSYEQYF
cdr3_nt: TGTGCCAGCAGTTCTGGACTAGCGCAGAGCTCCTACGAGCAGTACTTC

v_call: TRBV7-6
clone_size: -
j_call: TRBJ2-3
d_call: -
cdr3_length: 18
cdr3_aa: CASSLLSMTIALPDTQYF
cdr3_nt: TGTGCCAGCAGCTTATTATCGATGACTATCGCACTACCAGATACGCAGTATTTT

v_call: TRBV20-1
clone_size: -
j_call: TRBJ2-7
d_call: -
cdr3_length: 13
cdr3_aa: CSARRLEPYEQYF
cdr3_nt: TGCAGTGCTAGGAGACTTGAACCATACGAGCAGTACTTC

v_call: TRBV5-8
clone_size: -
j_call: TRBJ2-7
d_call: -
cdr3_length: 13
cdr3_aa: CPTSLEAGYEQYF
cdr3_nt: TGTCCCACCAGCTTGGAGGCAGGATACGAGCAGTACTTC

v_call: TRBV20-1
clone_size: -
j_call: TRBJ2-6
d_call: -
cdr3_length: 17
cdr3_aa: CSAPSGTQGSGANVLTF
cdr3_nt: TGCAGTGCTCCCTCCGGGACACAAGGCTCTGGGGCCAACGTCCTGACTTTC

v_call: TRBV27
clone_size: few
j_call: TRBJ2-1
d_call: TRBD2
cdr3_length: 14
cdr3_aa: CASSPGLARNEQFF
cdr3_nt: TGTGCCAGCAGTCCGGGACTAGCGAGAAATGAGCAGTTCTTC

v_call: TRBV12-3/TRBV12-4
clone_size: many
j_call: TRBJ1-2
d_call: -
cdr3_length: 13
cdr3_aa: CASSPTTGYGYTF
cdr3_nt: TGTGCCAGCAGCCCGACTACGGGGTACGGCTACACCTTC

v_call: TRBV7-2
clone_size: -
j_call: TRBJ2-7
d_call: -
cdr3_length: 15
cdr3_aa: CASISRPVGGYEQYF
cdr3_nt: TGTGCCAGCATCTCCAGACCGGTGGGGGGCTACGAGCAGTACTTC

v_call: TRBV19
clone_size: many
j_call: TRBJ2-5
d_call: -
cdr3_length: 14
cdr3_aa: CASSSLHPDQTQYF
cdr3_nt: TGTGCCAGTAGTTCGCTCCACCCGGACCAGACCCAGTACTTC

v_call: TRBV2
clone_size: many
j_call: TRBJ1-5
d_call: -
cdr3_length: 14
cdr3_aa: CASSETGFNQPQHF
cdr3_nt: TGTGCCAGCAGTGAGACGGGATTCAATCAGCCCCAGCATTTT

v_call: TRBV10-3
clone_size: few
j_call: TRBJ2-3
d_call: -
cdr3_length: 12
cdr3_aa: CACSVIVDTQYF
cdr3_nt: TGTGCTTGTAGCGTGATTGTAGATACGCAGTATTTT

v_call: TRBV20-1
clone_size: many
j_call: TRBJ2-1
d_call: TRBD2
cdr3_length: 16
cdr3_aa: CSARDVEREGYNEQFF
cdr3_nt: TGCAGTGCTAGAGATGTTGAGCGGGAGGGGTACAATGAGCAGTTCTTC

v_call: TRBV5-3
clone_size: -
j_call: TRBJ2-7
d_call: TRBD2
cdr3_length: 14
cdr3_aa: CASTTGRGVYEQYF
cdr3_nt: TGTGCCAGTACTACTGGACGGGGGGTTTACGAGCAGTACTTC

v_call: TRBV12-3/TRBV12-4
clone_size: many
j_call: TRBJ2-5
d_call: -
cdr3_length: 11
cdr3_aa: CASSLTTTQYF
cdr3_nt: TGTGCCAGCAGTCTGACTACTACCCAGTACTTC

v_call: TRBV6-1
clone_size: many
j_call: TRBJ1-5
d_call: TRBD1
cdr3_length: 14
cdr3_aa: CASSAGQENQPQHF
cdr3_nt: TGTGCCAGCAGTGCCGGACAGGAGAATCAGCCCCAGCATTTT

v_call: TRBV20-1
clone_size: many
j_call: TRBJ2-7
d_call: TRBD2
cdr3_length: 14
cdr3_aa: CSASLAGGRNEQYF
cdr3_nt: TGCAGTGCTAGTTTAGCGGGAGGGCGTAACGAGCAGTACTTC

v_call: TRBV6-1
clone_size: medium-sized
j_call: TRBJ2-7
d_call: TRBD2
cdr3_length: 15
cdr3_aa: CASSDASGSSYEQYF
cdr3_nt: TGTGCCAGCAGTGACGCTAGCGGGAGCTCCTACGAGCAGTACTTC

v_call: TRBV6-1
clone_size: many
j_call: TRBJ1-5
d_call: -
cdr3_length: 15
cdr3_aa: CASSESGGGNQPQHF
cdr3_nt: TGTGCCAGCAGTGAATCGGGGGGGGGCAATCAGCCCCAGCATTTT

v_call: TRBV5-6
clone_size: many
j_call: TRBJ1-1
d_call: -
cdr3_length: 14
cdr3_aa: CASSQTIGNTEVFF
cdr3_nt: TGTGCCAGCAGCCAGACAATCGGGAACACTGAAGTTTTCTTT

v_call: TRBV6-5
clone_size: many
j_call: TRBJ2-2
d_call: TRBD2
cdr3_length: 17
cdr3_aa: CASSYGLAGGGTGELFF
cdr3_nt: TGTGCCAGCAGTTATGGACTAGCGGGAGGTGGTACCGGGGAGCTGTTTTTT

v_call: TRBV30
clone_size: many
j_call: TRBJ2-4
d_call: -
cdr3_length: 12
cdr3_aa: CAWSESGYIQYF
cdr3_nt: TGTGCCTGGAGTGAGTCAGGGTACATTCAGTACTTC

v_call: TRBV27
clone_size: many
j_call: TRBJ1-5
d_call: -
cdr3_length: 14
cdr3_aa: CASSFTGTYQPQHF
cdr3_nt: TGTGCCAGCAGTTTTACAGGGACATATCAGCCCCAGCATTTT

v_call: TRBV3-1
clone_size: many
j_call: TRBJ2-1
d_call: -
cdr3_length: 14
cdr3_aa: CASSPPLAGNEQFF
cdr3_nt: TGTGCCAGCAGCCCCCCGCTAGCCGGGAATGAGCAGTTCTTC

v_call: TRBV6-6
clone_size: -
j_call: TRBJ2-1
d_call: TRBD2
cdr3_length: 17
cdr3_aa: CASSYCGLSGGGNEQFF
cdr3_nt: TGTGCCAGCAGTTACTGTGGACTATCGGGAGGTGGCAATGAGCAGTTCTTC

v_call: TRBV18
clone_size: many
j_call: TRBJ2-7
d_call: TRBD2
cdr3_length: 14
cdr3_aa: CASSLSSGGYEQYF
cdr3_nt: TGTGCCAGCTCACTCTCTAGCGGGGGATACGAGCAGTACTTC

v_call: TRBV4-1
clone_size: many
j_call: TRBJ2-1
d_call: -
cdr3_length: 16
cdr3_aa: CASSATGTRSYNEQFF
cdr3_nt: TGCGCCAGCAGCGCGACCGGGACTCGCTCCTACAATGAGCAGTTCTTC

v_call: TRBV5-6
clone_size: once
j_call: TRBJ2-3
d_call: TRBD2
cdr3_length: 15
cdr3_aa: CSSSFQASGSYTQYF
cdr3_nt: TGTTCCAGCAGCTTCCAGGCTAGCGGTAGTTATACGCAGTATTTT

v_call: TRBV3-1
clone_size: many
j_call: TRBJ2-7
d_call: -
cdr3_length: 14
cdr3_aa: CASSQTRHTYEQYF
cdr3_nt: TGTGCCAGCAGCCAAACCCGACACACCTACGAGCAGTACTTC

v_call: TRBV20-1
clone_size: many
j_call: TRBJ1-2
d_call: -
cdr3_length: 13
cdr3_aa: CSAPSERVRGYTF
cdr3_nt: TGCAGTGCTCCCAGTGAGAGGGTTCGAGGCTACACCTTC

v_call: TRBV28
clone_size: many
j_call: TRBJ1-6
d_call: -
cdr3_length: 16
cdr3_aa: CASSRPLTGSDSPLHF
cdr3_nt: TGTGCCAGCAGTCGCCCCTTGACAGGTTCCGATTCACCCCTCCACTTT

v_call: TRBV7-3
clone_size: many
j_call: TRBJ2-3
d_call: TRBD2
cdr3_length: 15
cdr3_aa: CASSLLSGSWDTQYF
cdr3_nt: TGTGCCAGCAGCTTACTCAGCGGGAGTTGGGATACGCAGTATTTT

v_call: TRBV3-1
clone_size: many
j_call: TRBJ1-3
d_call: -
cdr3_length: 15
cdr3_aa: CASSHIRGDGNTIYF
cdr3_nt: TGTGCCAGCAGCCACATAAGGGGAGATGGAAACACCATATATTTT

v_call: TRBV2
clone_size: few
j_call: TRBJ1-2
d_call: -
cdr3_length: 13
cdr3_aa: CASNDAGNYGYAF
cdr3_nt: TGTGCCAGCAATGATGCGGGGAACTATGGCTACGCCTTC